This T cell receptor (beta chain) was obtained from a study of post-analysis software for immune sequencing data. As for the study in general: Disease courses included relapsing-remitting, secondary progressive and progressive-relapsing multiple sclerosis. Study-wide results and limits: Strong co-clustering by F measure linked samples that shared a preparation batch. Multiple sclerosis patients showed significantly lower normalized Chao1 diversity than controls did.

Included in the TCR beta cDNA libraries were unique molecular identifiers. TCRdb ran MiXCR on the PCR reads and lists one entry per CDR3 protein. The data contain under 200,000 distinct CDR3 sequences, under 40% of them singletons. This clonotype came up many times. Its specificity is not known. The CDR3 contains 12 residues. V shed 4 bases and J shed 5 bases, with 8 bases lying between them. Germline CDR1 is SEHNR and CDR2 is FQNEAQ (reference sequence). The sequences come from blood, collected after autologous hematopoietic stem cell transplantation. This TCR came from a girl between 10 and 17 years old with multiple sclerosis. The chain recombines TRBV7-9 with TRBJ1-2; D unresolved. CDR3 nucleotide sequence: TGTGCCAGCAGCTCCCCCGGTTATGGCTACACCTTC. Its translation is CASSSPGYGYTF.